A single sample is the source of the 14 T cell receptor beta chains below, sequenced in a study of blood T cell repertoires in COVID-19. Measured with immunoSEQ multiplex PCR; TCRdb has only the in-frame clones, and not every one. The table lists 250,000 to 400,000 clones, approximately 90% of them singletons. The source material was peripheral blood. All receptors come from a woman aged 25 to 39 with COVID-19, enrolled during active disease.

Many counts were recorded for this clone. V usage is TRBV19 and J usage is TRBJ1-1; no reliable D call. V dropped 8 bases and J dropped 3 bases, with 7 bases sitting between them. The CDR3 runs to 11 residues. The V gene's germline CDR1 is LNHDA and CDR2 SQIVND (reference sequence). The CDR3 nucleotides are TGTGCCAGTCCCTCCCACACTGAAGCTTTCTTT. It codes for CASPSHTEAFF.

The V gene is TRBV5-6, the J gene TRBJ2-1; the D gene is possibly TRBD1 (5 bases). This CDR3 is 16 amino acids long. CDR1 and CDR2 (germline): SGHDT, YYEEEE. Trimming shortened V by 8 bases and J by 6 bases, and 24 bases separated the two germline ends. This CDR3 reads CASCSLRGKRRNEQFF. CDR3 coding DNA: TGTGCCAGTTGCAGCCTAAGGGGTAAGCGACGCAATGAGCAGTTCTTC.

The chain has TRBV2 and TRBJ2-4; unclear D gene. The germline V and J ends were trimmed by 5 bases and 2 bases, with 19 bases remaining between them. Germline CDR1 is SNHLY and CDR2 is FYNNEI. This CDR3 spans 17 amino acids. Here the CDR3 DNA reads TGTGCCAGCAGTTCTACCCAGGATACCGGATCCAAAAACATTCAGTACTTC. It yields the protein CASSSTQDTGSKNIQYF.

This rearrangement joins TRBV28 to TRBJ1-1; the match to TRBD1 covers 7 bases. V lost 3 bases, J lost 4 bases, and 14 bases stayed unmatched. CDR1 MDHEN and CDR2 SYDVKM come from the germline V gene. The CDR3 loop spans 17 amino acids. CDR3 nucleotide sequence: TGTGCCAGCAGTTTGAACAGGGGAGGAAAATTGGGCACTGAAGCTTTCTTT. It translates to CASSLNRGGKLGTEAFF.

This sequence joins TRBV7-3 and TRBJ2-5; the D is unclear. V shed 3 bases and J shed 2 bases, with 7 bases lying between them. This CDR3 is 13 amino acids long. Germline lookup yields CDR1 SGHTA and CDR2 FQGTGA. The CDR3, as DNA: TGTGCCAGCAGCTTTCTCCCTCAAGAGACCCAGTACTTC. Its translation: CASSFLPQETQYF.

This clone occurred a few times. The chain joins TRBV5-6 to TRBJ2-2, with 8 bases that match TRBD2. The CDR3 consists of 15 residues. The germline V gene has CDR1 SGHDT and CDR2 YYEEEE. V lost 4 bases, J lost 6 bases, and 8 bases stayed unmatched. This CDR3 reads CASSRGGLRPGELFF. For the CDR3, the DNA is TGTGCCAGCAGCCGGGGGGGGCTTCGGCCCGGGGAGCTGTTTTTT. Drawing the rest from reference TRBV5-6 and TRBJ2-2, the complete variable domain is DAGVTQSPTHLIKTRGQQVTLRCSPKSGHDTVSWYQQALGQGPQFIFQYYEEEERQRGNFPDRFSGHQFPNYSSELNVNALLLGDSALYLCASSRGGLRPGELFFGEGSRLTVL.

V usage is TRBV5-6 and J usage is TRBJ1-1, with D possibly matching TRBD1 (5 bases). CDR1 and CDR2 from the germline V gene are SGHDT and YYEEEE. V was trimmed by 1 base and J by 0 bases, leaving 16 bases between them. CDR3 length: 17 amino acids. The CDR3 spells CASSLSPRGKVNTEAFF. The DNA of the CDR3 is TGTGCCAGCAGCTTGTCGCCTAGGGGCAAAGTGAACACTGAAGCTTTCTTT.

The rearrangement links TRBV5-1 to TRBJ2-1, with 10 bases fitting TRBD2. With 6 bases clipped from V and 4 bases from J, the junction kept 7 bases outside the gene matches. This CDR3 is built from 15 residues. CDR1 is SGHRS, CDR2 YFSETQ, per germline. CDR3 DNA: TGCGCCAGCAACCCCGGACTAGCGGATTACAATGAGCAGTTCTTC. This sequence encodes CASNPGLADYNEQFF.

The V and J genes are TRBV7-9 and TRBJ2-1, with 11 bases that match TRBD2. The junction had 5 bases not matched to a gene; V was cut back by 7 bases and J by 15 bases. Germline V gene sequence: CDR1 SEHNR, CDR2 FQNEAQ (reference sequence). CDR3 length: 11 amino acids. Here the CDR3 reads CASTSGGFGFF. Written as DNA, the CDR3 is TGTGCCAGCACTAGCGGGGGGTTCGGGTTCTTC. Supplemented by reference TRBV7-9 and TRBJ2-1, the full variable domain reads DTGVSQNPRHKITKRGQNVTFRCDPISEHNRLYWYRQTLGQGPEFLTYFQNEAQLEKSRLLSDRFSAERPKGSFSTLEIQRTEQGDSAMYLCASTSGGFGFFGPGTRLTVL.

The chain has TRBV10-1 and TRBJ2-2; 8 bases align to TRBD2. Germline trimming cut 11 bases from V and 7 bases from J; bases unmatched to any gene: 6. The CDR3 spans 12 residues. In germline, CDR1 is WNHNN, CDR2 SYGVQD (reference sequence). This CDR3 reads CARSGGNGELFF. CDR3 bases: TGCGCCCGTTCGGGGGGGAACGGGGAGCTGTTTTTT.

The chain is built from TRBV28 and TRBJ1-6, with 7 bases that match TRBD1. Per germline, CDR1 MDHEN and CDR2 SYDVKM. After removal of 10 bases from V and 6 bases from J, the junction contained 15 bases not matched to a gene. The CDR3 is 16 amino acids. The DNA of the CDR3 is TGTGCCACTGCACCGGGAGGGGGCGCCGTTAATTCACCCCTCCACTTT. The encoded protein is CATAPGGGAVNSPLHF.

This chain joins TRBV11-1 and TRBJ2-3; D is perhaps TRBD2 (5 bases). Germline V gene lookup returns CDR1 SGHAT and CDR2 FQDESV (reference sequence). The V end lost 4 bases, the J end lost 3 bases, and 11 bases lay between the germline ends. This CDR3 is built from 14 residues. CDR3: CASSSLGETDTQYF. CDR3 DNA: TGTGCCAGCAGCTCGCTCGGGGAGACAGATACGCAGTATTTT.

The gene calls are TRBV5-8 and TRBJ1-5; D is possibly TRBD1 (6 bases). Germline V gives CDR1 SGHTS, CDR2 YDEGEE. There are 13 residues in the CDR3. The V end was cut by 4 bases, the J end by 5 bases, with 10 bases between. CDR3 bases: TGTGCCAGCAGCCGCGACAGGTATCAGCCCCAGCATTTT. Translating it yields CASSRDRYQPQHF. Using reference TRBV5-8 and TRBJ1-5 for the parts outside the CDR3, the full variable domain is EAGVTQSPTHLIKTRGQQATLRCSPISGHTSVYWYQQALGLGLQFLLWYDEGEERNRGNFPPRFSGRQFPNYSSELNVNALELEDSALYLCASSRDRYQPQHFGDGTRLSIL.

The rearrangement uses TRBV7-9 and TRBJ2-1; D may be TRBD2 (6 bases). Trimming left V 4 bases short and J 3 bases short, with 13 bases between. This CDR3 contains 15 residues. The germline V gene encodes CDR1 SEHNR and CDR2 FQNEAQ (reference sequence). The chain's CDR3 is CASSSWAGFYNEQFF. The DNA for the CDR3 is TGTGCCAGCAGCTCCTGGGCGGGGTTCTACAATGAGCAGTTCTTC.